The 28 T cell receptor beta chains below all came from one sample that was sequenced in a study of OX40 agonist ivuxolimab in advanced cancers. Here immunoSEQ multiplex PCR was the method, and the copy in TCRdb shows in-frame clones only, minus some. The table lists 40,000 to 45,000 clones, 70% to 90% of them singletons. Source: CD4+ or CD8+ T cells sorted from blood, taken in a trial of the OX40 agonist ivuxolimab. The receptors here all came from an adult with an advanced solid tumor such as melanoma, head and neck, liver or kidney cancer.

The gene calls are TRBV5-1 and TRBJ1-1; D is uncertain. The CDR3 extends over 15 amino acids. The germline V and J ends were trimmed by 3 bases and 0 bases, with 12 bases remaining between them. Per the germline V gene, CDR1 is SGHRS and CDR2 is YFSETQ. The CDR3 DNA is TGCGCCAGCAGCTACTATCGGGAGCTGAACACTGAAGCTTTCTTT. It encodes CASSYYRELNTEAFF.

This chain joins TRBV5-1 and TRBJ1-4, with D tentatively TRBD1 (5 bases). Germline V gives CDR1 SGHRS, CDR2 YFSETQ. Trimming shortened V by 4 bases and J by 11 bases, and 21 bases separated the two germline ends. There are 15 residues in the CDR3. CDR3 amino acids: CASSPGGAGVWKLFF. The CDR3 bases are TGCGCCAGCAGCCCCGGCGGGGCGGGTGTTTGGAAACTGTTTTTT.

V is TRBV5-1 and J is TRBJ2-3, with a tentative D call TRBD1 (6 bases). Germline assignment: CDR1 SGHRS and CDR2 YFSETQ. This CDR3 region has 13 residues. Trimming stripped 4 bases from V and 3 bases from J, with 9 bases between. In DNA form, the CDR3 reads TGCGCCAGCAGCCTCGGACAGACAGATACGCAGTATTTT. It specifies CASSLGQTDTQYF.

Only a few counts were recorded for this clone. This rearrangement joins TRBV5-1 to TRBJ1-6; D is ambiguous. The germline gives CDR1 SGHRS, CDR2 YFSETQ. V dropped 1 base and J dropped 0 bases, with 11 bases sitting between them. This CDR3 has 17 amino acids. Here the CDR3 reads CASSLNDGSSYNSPLHF. The CDR3 DNA follows: TGCGCCAGCAGCTTGAACGACGGAAGCTCCTATAATTCACCCCTCCACTTT. The whole variable domain, filled in from reference TRBV5-1 and TRBJ1-6, reads KAGVTQTPRYLIKTRGQQVTLSCSPISGHRSVSWYQQTPGQGLQFLFEYFSETQRNKGNFPGRFSGRQFSNSRSEMNVSTLELGDSALYLCASSLNDGSSYNSPLHFGNGTRLTVT.

About this clone itself: One junction end does not reproduce the germline sequence, and a read error may be involved. V is TRBV5-1 and J is TRBJ2-7; unclear D gene. The CDR3 spans 15 residues. CDR1 is SGHRS, CDR2 YFSETQ, per germline. CDR3 nucleotide sequence: TGCGCCAGCAGTTTGGGCCCTGAAGTCTCCTACGAGCAGTACTTC. It yields the protein CASSLGPEVSYEQYF.

J is TRBJ2-3 and V is TRBV7-3; no clear D gene. CDR3 length: 13 residues. Germline V gives CDR1 SGHTA, CDR2 FQGTGA. V was shortened by 5 bases and J by 4 bases, with 10 bases between the two germline ends. DNA for the CDR3: TGTGCCAGCAGCCCCAGCTGGGCAGATACGCAGTATTTT. The encoded protein is CASSPSWADTQYF.

The gene calls are TRBV28 and TRBJ1-4; D is ambiguous. Germline V CDR1 and CDR2: MDHEN, SYDVKM. The V and J ends lost 4 bases and 5 bases respectively, with 14 bases between them. This CDR3 is built from 15 residues. For the CDR3, the DNA is TGTGCCAGCAGTTCATTGACGGATGGAAATGAAAAACTGTTTTTT. This codes for CASSSLTDGNEKLFF.

V gene TRBV6-5 combines with J gene TRBJ2-3; possible D gene TRBD2, 6 bases. V was pared by 6 bases and J by 6 bases, with 16 bases between. Germline CDR1 reads MNHEY; CDR2 reads SVGAGI. The CDR3 contains 14 residues. CDR3 protein: CASRSVSGGDTQYF. CDR3 nucleotides: TGTGCCAGCAGGTCCGTCAGCGGAGGGGATACGCAGTATTTT.

With regard to this clone: Other DNA variants within this sample encode the same CDR3. The chain combines TRBV28 with TRBJ2-7, with TRBD1 identical over 9 bases. J gave up 6 bases and V 6 bases, and 9 bases lay outside the gene matches. Per the germline V gene, CDR1 is MDHEN and CDR2 is SYDVKM. The CDR3 totals 14 residues. Written as DNA, the CDR3 is TGTGCCAGCAGACTCGGGACAGGGCGGACCGAGCAGTACTTC. Its translation is CASRLGTGRTEQYF.

The chain uses TRBV6-4 and TRBJ2-4, with 10 bases fitting TRBD1. With 6 bases clipped from V and 0 bases from J, the junction kept 2 bases outside the gene matches. Per germline, CDR1 MRHNA and CDR2 SNTAGT. This CDR3 is 15 amino acids long. The CDR3 nucleotides read TGTGCCAGCAGCAGACAGGGGGCAGCCAAAAACATTCAGTACTTC. It is translated as CASSRQGAAKNIQYF.

This sequence joins TRBV28 and TRBJ1-5, with TRBD1 as a possible D gene (5 bases). V lost 5 bases, J lost 6 bases, and 14 bases lay in between. Per the germline V gene, CDR1 is MDHEN and CDR2 is SYDVKM. CDR3 length: 14 residues. The DNA of the CDR3 is TGTGCCAGCAGTCCGAACAGGCCCTTTCAGCCCCAGCATTTT. Translated: CASSPNRPFQPQHF.

V and J are TRBV27 and TRBJ2-7, with D perhaps being TRBD1 or TRBD2 (5 bases each). The V end was cut by 0 bases, the J end by 6 bases, with 12 bases between. Per germline, CDR1 MNHEY and CDR2 SMNVEV (reference sequence). This CDR3 spans 14 amino acids. CDR3 protein: CASSLSVLRGEQYF. The CDR3, as DNA: TGTGCCAGCAGTTTATCAGTTTTGAGGGGCGAGCAGTACTTC.

This clone appeared a single time. The chain has TRBV6-1 and TRBJ2-1; D remains unclear. CDR1 is MNHNS, CDR2 SASEGT, per germline. The length of the CDR3 is 11 residues. The V and J ends lost 4 bases and 15 bases respectively, with 13 bases between them. The CDR3 loop is CASSVETVRFF. The CDR3 DNA reads as TGTGCCAGCAGTGTGGAGACGGTTAGGTTCTTC.

With regard to this clone: At one end, the junction sequence differs from germline, possibly due to a read error. The chain recombines TRBV19 with TRBJ1-2, with D perhaps matching TRBD1 (6 bases). Germline V gene lookup returns CDR1 LNHDA and CDR2 SQIVND (reference sequence). This CDR3 is 13 amino acids long. CDR3 bases: TGTGCCAGTGGTATCTCAGGGACACGAGGCTACACCTTC. Its protein product is CASGISGTRGYTF.

The rearrangement uses TRBV29-1 and TRBJ2-3; a weak D match, TRBD1 (6 bases). The germline V gene encodes CDR1 SQVTM and CDR2 ANQGSEA. The V gene lost 4 bases and the J gene lost 2 bases, with 16 bases spanning the gap. This CDR3 has 15 amino acids. The CDR3 protein is CSVGFLDSTTDTQYF. Written as DNA, the CDR3 is TGCAGCGTTGGGTTTTTGGACAGTACCACAGATACGCAGTATTTT.

V is TRBV5-1 and J is TRBJ2-5, with 13 nucleotides matching TRBD2. Germline values: CDR1 SGHRS, CDR2 YFSETQ. The CDR3 runs 14 residues. Trimming removed 4 bases from V and 5 bases from J; junction bases left unmatched: 2. This chain's CDR3 is CASSGTSGTETQYF. CDR3 nucleotides: TGCGCCAGCAGCGGGACTAGCGGGACGGAGACCCAGTACTTC.

J is TRBJ1-1 and V is TRBV19; maybe TRBD1 (5 bases). Germline CDR1 reads LNHDA; CDR2 reads SQIVND (reference sequence). The CDR3 extends over 14 amino acids. V lost 7 bases and J 1 base, leaving 13 bases between the germline ends. CDR3 amino acids: CASTPGGSNTEAFF. The CDR3 DNA follows: TGTGCCAGTACCCCCGGGGGATCGAACACTGAAGCTTTCTTT.

The gene calls are TRBV18 and TRBJ1-5; possibly TRBD1 for D (5 bases). The germline V and J ends were trimmed by 3 bases and 7 bases, with 13 bases remaining between them. The CDR3 covers 14 residues. CDR1 and CDR2 (germline): KGHSH, LQKENI. Written as DNA, the CDR3 is TGTGCCAGCTCACCTTTCAGGGACCGCCAGCCCCAGCATTTT. Its translation: CASSPFRDRQPQHF.

The chain combines TRBV5-1 with TRBJ2-2; TRBD1 might be the D (6 bases). Germline V gene lookup returns CDR1 SGHRS and CDR2 YFSETQ. The V end lost 7 bases, the J end lost 6 bases, and 13 bases lay between the germline ends. This CDR3 is built from 13 residues. The CDR3: CASSRGKAGELFF. For the CDR3, the DNA is TGCGCCAGCTCCAGGGGCAAAGCCGGGGAGCTGTTTTTT.

This chain uses TRBV7-2 with TRBJ2-7, with a tentative D call TRBD2 (5 bases). Germline V gives CDR1 SGHTA, CDR2 FQGNSA. The CDR3 has 15 residues. V lost 2 bases to trimming and J lost 2 bases, with 13 bases between them. The DNA of the CDR3 is TGTGCCAGCAGCTTATTTAAGCGGTCGGCCTACGAGCAGTACTTC. It codes for CASSLFKRSAYEQYF.

This clone was recorded once. The chain joins TRBV9 to TRBJ2-5; D unclear. CDR1 is SGDLS and CDR2 is YYNGEE in the germline V gene. CDR3 length: 14 residues. Trimming cost V 0 bases and J 2 bases, with 8 bases left between them. This CDR3 is CASSVEGKQETQYF. The DNA for the CDR3 is TGTGCCAGCAGCGTAGAGGGTAAACAAGAGACCCAGTACTTC.

The chain is built from TRBV28 and TRBJ2-3; 7 bases fit TRBD1. The CDR3 consists of 14 residues. J gave up 5 bases and V 7 bases, and 9 bases lay outside the gene matches. CDR1 and CDR2 (germline): MDHEN, SYDVKM. The chain's CDR3 is CASKTGAQRDTQYF. CDR3 nucleotide sequence: TGTGCCAGCAAAACAGGGGCTCAAAGAGATACGCAGTATTTT.

This clone was seen just once. The chain employs TRBV5-5 and TRBJ1-2, with TRBD1 as a possible D gene (5 bases). The CDR3 length is 13 residues. V lost 0 bases, J lost 4 bases, and 7 bases lay in between. Germline CDR1 reads SGHKS; CDR2 reads YYEKEE (reference sequence). The CDR3 spells CASSLGQLYGYTF. The DNA of the CDR3 is TGTGCCAGCAGCTTGGGACAGCTCTATGGCTACACCTTC.

This chain uses TRBV19 with TRBJ2-6; the D is unclear. Germline lookup yields CDR1 LNHDA and CDR2 SQIVND (reference sequence). The V gene lost 7 bases and the J gene lost 4 bases, with 20 bases spanning the gap. The CDR3 runs to 17 residues. CDR3 sequence (DNA): TGTGCCAGTACAAGTCAGGCCATCTCTGTGGGGGCCAACGTCCTGACTTTC. This gives the protein CASTSQAISVGANVLTF.

This clone has a single count. V gene TRBV7-9 combines with J gene TRBJ1-2; D gene ambiguous. The germline CDR1 and CDR2 sequences are SEHNR and FQNEAQ (reference sequence). The CDR3 length is 14 residues. V lost 1 base, J lost 2 bases, and 8 bases lay in between. For the CDR3, the DNA is TGTGCCAGCAGCTTAGTAAACGGAAACTATGGCTACACCTTC. It codes for CASSLVNGNYGYTF.

This clone was observed a single time. The chain is built from TRBV21-1 and TRBJ2-2; TRBD2, as called in the table, went unchecked against the DNA. TRBV21-1 is annotated as a pseudogene. The CDR3 spans 13 residues. The DNA for the CDR3 is TGTGCCAGCAGTTTGAGGAGCACCGGGGAGCTGTTTTTT. Translated, it gives CASSLRSTGELFF.

The V and J genes are TRBV19 and TRBJ1-1; D is ambiguous. CDR3 size: 15 residues. Germline V lookup: CDR1 LNHDA, CDR2 SQIVND (reference sequence). Trimming stripped 8 bases from V and 1 base from J, with 17 bases between. The CDR3 bases are TGTGCCAGTGCCGGACTCCACTTAGGGAACACTGAAGCTTTCTTT. It encodes CASAGLHLGNTEAFF.

The V call is TRBV28, the J call TRBJ1-5; D gene ambiguous. The V end lost 3 bases, the J end lost 11 bases, and 8 bases lay between the germline ends. This CDR3 region has 11 residues. Germline lookup yields CDR1 MDHEN and CDR2 SYDVKM. CDR3 sequence reads: CASSLVRSQHF. The DNA for the CDR3 is TGTGCCAGCAGTTTGGTAAGATCCCAGCATTTT.